This T cell receptor (beta chain) derives from a study of blood T cell repertoires in COVID-19. Overall study context: Material from acute and convalescent COVID-19 was sourced from the United States, Italy and Spain. Nucleic acid was either cDNA or gDNA, and it came from T cells, B-cell-depleted T cells, or PBMCs.

In the original workflow: Quantification of nucleated cells was approximated via reference gene primer amplification. This table comes from immunoSEQ multiplex PCR, and its TCRdb copy is limited to in-frame clones, with some not included. V, J and clone size reflect that table, while D and trimming were determined from the DNA. The table has under 250,000 clones, 89% seen once. Sequencing was done on a sample of peripheral blood. The clonotype originates from a man in his 60s who had recovered from COVID-19.

CDR3 in DNA: TGTGCCATCAGTGAGTCGAGCGCAGGGGGAAGGCTGAGTACCACTGAAGCTTTCTTT. Protein product: CAISESSAGGRLSTTEAFF. The chain uses TRBV10-3 and TRBJ1-1; 7 nucleotides align to TRBD1. J was trimmed by 4 bases and V by 0 bases; bases with no gene match: 17. CDR1 and CDR2 from the germline V gene are ENHRY and SYGVKD. There are 19 residues in the CDR3.